This T cell receptor beta chain originates from a study of blood T cells in healthy people across ages. A second PCR, run for roughly 7 to 11 cycles, used a sample-barcoded 5' primer plus a J-beta primer mix. From each sample, at least 2.5 million paired-end reads containing CDR3 were obtained. TCRdb reprocessed the 5' RACE reads with MiXCR, giving one entry per CDR3 protein. The sample lists nearly 1 million distinct CDR3 sequences; 51% were seen once. The trim removed 5 bases at V and 3 bases at J, leaving 7 bases unmatched. This CDR3 has 14 amino acids. Germline assignment: CDR1 SEHNR and CDR2 FQNEAQ (reference sequence). Study-level results: It was not possible, with unsorted PBMCs, to conclusively compare naive and antigen-experienced cells.

This clonotype has at least ten counts. Its specificity is unknown. Extraction yielded at least 5 micrograms of total RNA per sample. Sample: blood. The rearrangement joins TRBV7-9 to TRBJ2-7, with 7 bases that match TRBD1. This receptor was taken from a woman between 55 and 75 years old in good health. In DNA form, the CDR3 reads TGTGCCAGCAGCCCAGGGGGAAGTTTCTACGAGCAGTACTTC. Its protein is CASSPGGSFYEQYF.